What follows describes a single T cell receptor beta chain. Its antigen remains unknown. Documented time point: pre-sensitization, week 0. Treatment specified: therapeutic diphenylcyclopropenone sensitization with weekly scalp DPC. These data are taken from a study of human T cells and chemical hapten exposure. Trimming pared 4 bases from V and 2 bases from J, leaving 13 bases between. Germline V lookup: CDR1 LGHNA, CDR2 YNFKEQ. The CDR3 loop spans 15 amino acids. TCRdb redid the calling of the RACE reads with MiXCR, one entry per CDR3 protein. The data show around 56,000 distinct CDR3 sequences, roughly 9.8% seen once. Points from the study as a whole: The number of TCRs above 1 in 1000 frequency did not change after DPC sensitization.

This TCR was recovered from a man in his forties with alopecia areata. Some clones in this sample may be carry-over from other donors' samples. This rearrangement joins TRBV4-2 to TRBJ2-3; D gene ambiguous. Sample: whole blood, taken in connection with sensitization to the hapten diphenylcyclopropenone (DPC). CDR3 region: CASSLPTKLTDTQYF. The CDR3 DNA is TGTGCCAGCAGCCTGCCTACTAAACTCACAGATACGCAGTATTTT.